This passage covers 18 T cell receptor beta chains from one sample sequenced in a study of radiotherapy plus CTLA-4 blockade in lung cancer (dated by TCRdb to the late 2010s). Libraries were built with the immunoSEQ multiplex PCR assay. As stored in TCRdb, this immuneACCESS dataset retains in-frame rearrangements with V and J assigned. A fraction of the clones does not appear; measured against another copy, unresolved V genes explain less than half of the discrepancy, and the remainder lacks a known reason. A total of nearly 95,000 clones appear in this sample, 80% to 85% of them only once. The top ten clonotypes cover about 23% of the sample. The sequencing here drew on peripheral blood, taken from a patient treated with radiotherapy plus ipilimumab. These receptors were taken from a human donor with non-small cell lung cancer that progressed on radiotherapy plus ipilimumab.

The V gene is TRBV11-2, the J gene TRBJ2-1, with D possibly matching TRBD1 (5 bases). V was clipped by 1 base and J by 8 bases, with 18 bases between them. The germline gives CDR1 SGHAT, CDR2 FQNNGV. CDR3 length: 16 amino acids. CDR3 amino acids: CASSLGWASGWDEQFF. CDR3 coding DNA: TGTGCCAGCAGCTTAGGGTGGGCGTCAGGGTGGGATGAGCAGTTCTTC.

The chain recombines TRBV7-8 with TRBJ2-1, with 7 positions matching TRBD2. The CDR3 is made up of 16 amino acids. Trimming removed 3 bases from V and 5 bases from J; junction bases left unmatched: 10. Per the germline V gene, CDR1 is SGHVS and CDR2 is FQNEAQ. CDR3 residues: CASSFPRTSGDNEQFF. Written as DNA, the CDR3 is TGTGCCAGCAGCTTTCCGCGGACTAGTGGTGACAATGAGCAGTTCTTC.

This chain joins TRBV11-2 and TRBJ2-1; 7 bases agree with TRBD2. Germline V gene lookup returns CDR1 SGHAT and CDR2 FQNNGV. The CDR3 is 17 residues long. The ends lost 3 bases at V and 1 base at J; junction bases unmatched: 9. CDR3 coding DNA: TGTGCCAGCAGCTTCCAGACCCTAGCGGCTTCCTACAATGAGCAGTTCTTC. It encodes CASSFQTLAASYNEQFF.

CDR3 sequence (DNA): TGTGCCAGTAGTACATGGGACTTCGAGGGCTACAATGAGCAGTTCTTC. Amino acid sequence: CASSTWDFEGYNEQFF. The genes are TRBV19 and TRBJ2-1, with D possibly matching TRBD2 (6 bases). CDR1 and CDR2 from the germline V gene are LNHDA and SQIVND (reference sequence). The CDR3 runs to 16 residues. Trimming pared 4 bases from V and 3 bases from J, leaving 16 bases between.

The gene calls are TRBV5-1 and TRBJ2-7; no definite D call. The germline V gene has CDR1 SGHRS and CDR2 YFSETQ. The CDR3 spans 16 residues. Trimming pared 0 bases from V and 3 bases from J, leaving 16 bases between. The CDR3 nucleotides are TGCGCCAGCAGCTTGGGTGCGCAGTTCCTACACTACGAGCAGTACTTC. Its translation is CASSLGAQFLHYEQYF.

CDR3 coding DNA: TGTGCCAGCAGGCTCATCCAGGGGGAGGGGGAGACCCAGTACTTC. Encoded protein: CASRLIQGEGETQYF. The genes are TRBV6-5 and TRBJ2-5, with D perhaps being TRBD1 or TRBD2 (7 bases each). V gave up 6 bases and J gave up 5 bases, with 19 bases separating them. CDR1 is MNHEY, CDR2 SVGAGI, per germline. The CDR3 has 15 amino acids.

The CDR3 DNA is TGTGCCAGCAGCTTGACAGGGGGAAGCACAGATACGCAGTATTTT. This codes for CASSLTGGSTDTQYF. The chain carries TRBV5-6 and TRBJ2-3; the match to TRBD1 covers 8 bases. With 1 base clipped from V and 0 bases from J, the junction kept 1 base outside the gene matches. Germline CDR1 and CDR2: SGHDT and YYEEEE. There are 15 residues in the CDR3.

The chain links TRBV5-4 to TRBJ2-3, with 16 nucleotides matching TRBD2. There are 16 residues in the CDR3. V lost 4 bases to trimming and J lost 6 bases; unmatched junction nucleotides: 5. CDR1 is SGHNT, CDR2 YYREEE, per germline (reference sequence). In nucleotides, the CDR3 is TGTGCCAGCAGCAAGGGGACTAGCGGGAGGGTGGATACGCAGTATTTT. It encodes CASSKGTSGRVDTQYF.

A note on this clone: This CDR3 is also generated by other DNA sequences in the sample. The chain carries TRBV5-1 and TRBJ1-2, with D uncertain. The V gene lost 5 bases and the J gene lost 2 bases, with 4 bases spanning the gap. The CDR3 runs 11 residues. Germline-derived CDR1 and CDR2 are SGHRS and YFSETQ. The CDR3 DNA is TGCGCCAGCAGGGGAAACTATGGCTACACCTTC. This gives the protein CASRGNYGYTF.

DNA of the CDR3: TGTGCCAGCAGTGTCCCCGCTGGGAGCGGGAGTATGACAGATACGCAGTATTTT. Its translation: CASSVPAGSGSMTDTQYF. The rearrangement uses TRBV28 and TRBJ2-3; 8 positions match TRBD2. The CDR3 sequence is 18 residues long. V dropped 5 bases and J dropped 3; count of bases not matched to a gene: 16. The germline V gene has CDR1 MDHEN and CDR2 SYDVKM.

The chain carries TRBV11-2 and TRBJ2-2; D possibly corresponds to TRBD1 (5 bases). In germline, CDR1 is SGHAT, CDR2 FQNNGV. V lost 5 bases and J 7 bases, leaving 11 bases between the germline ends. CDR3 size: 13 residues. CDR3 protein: CASSGQGHGELFF. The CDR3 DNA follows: TGTGCCAGCAGCGGTCAGGGTCACGGGGAGCTGTTTTTT.

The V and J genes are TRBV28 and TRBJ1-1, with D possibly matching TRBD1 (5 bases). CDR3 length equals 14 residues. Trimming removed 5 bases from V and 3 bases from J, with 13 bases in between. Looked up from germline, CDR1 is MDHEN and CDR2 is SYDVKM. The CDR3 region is CASSQDMWDTEAFF. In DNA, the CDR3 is TGTGCCAGCAGTCAGGACATGTGGGACACTGAAGCTTTCTTT.

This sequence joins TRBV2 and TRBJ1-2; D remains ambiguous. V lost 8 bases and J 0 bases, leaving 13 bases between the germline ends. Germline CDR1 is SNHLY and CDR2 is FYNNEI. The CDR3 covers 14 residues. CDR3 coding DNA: TGTGCCAGCTCTCCAGATGCGGCTAACTATGGCTACACCTTC. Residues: CASSPDAANYGYTF.

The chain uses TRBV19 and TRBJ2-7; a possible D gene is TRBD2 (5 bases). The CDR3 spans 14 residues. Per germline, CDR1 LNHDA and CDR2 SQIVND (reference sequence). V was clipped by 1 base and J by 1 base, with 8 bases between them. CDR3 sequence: CASSIGGGSYEQYF. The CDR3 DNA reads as TGTGCCAGTAGTATAGGAGGCGGGTCCTACGAGCAGTACTTC.

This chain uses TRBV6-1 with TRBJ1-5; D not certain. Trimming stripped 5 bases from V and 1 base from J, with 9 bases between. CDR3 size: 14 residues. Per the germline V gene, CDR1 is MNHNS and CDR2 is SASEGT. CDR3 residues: CASSLGRSNQPQHF. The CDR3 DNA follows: TGTGCCAGCAGTCTAGGACGGAGCAATCAGCCCCAGCATTTT.

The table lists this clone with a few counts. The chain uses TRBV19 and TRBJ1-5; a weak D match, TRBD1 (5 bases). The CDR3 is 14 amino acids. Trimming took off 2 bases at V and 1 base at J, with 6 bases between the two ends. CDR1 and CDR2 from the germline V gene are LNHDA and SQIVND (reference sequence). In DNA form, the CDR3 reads TGTGCCAGTAGTATATGGGGGAGCAATCAGCCCCAGCATTTT. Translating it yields CASSIWGSNQPQHF.

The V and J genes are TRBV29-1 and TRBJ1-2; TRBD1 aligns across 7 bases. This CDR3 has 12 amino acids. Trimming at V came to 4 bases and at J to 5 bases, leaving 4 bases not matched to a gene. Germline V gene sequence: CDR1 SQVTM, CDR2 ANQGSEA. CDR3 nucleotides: TGCAGCGTTGCAGGGGGAGTATATGGCTACACCTTC. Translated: CSVAGGVYGYTF.

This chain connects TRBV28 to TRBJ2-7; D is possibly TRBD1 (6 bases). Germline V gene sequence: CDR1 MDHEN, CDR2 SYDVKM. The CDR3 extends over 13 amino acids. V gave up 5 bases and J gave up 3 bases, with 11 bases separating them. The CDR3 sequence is CASSPDSYYEQYV. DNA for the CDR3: TGTGCCAGCAGTCCGGACAGTTACTACGAGCAGTACGTC.